These 27 T cell receptor beta chains came from one sample sequenced in a study of blood T cell repertoires in COVID-19. TCRdb's copy holds only in-frame clones and misses some; the assay was immunoSEQ multiplex PCR. The table records about 28,000 clones, about 85% of them present only once. The material sequenced was peripheral blood. These receptors came from a human donor in a cohort sampled during active COVID-19.

The CDR3 loop is CASSRDRVRNEQFF. The CDR3 bases are TGTGCCAGTAGTAGGGACAGGGTACGCAATGAGCAGTTCTTC. The chain couples TRBV19 to TRBJ2-1; TRBD1 aligns across 9 bases. CDR3 length: 14 amino acids. Germline CDR1 reads LNHDA; CDR2 reads SQIVND (reference sequence). The junction had 4 bases not matched to a gene; V was cut back by 4 bases and J by 6 bases.

The chain joins TRBV6-2 or TRBV6-3 to TRBJ1-1, with a tentative D call TRBD1 (6 bases). The germline gives CDR1 MNHEY, CDR2 SVGEGT. The CDR3 has 11 amino acids. Trimming took 3 bases from V and 13 from J, leaving 12 bases between them. CDR3 bases: TGTGCCAGCAGTTATTCAGGGGTAGTTTTCTTT. Translating gives CASSYSGVVFF.

The chain joins TRBV20-1 to TRBJ2-1, with unresolved D. The V gene's germline CDR1 is DFQATT and CDR2 SNEGSKA (reference sequence). V lost 3 bases and J lost 7, with 7 bases in between. This CDR3 region has 11 residues. This chain's CDR3 is CSASNQNEQFF. CDR3 nucleotide sequence: TGCAGTGCTAGCAACCAGAATGAGCAGTTCTTC.

The chain carries TRBV1 and TRBJ2-1; the table's D call, TRBD2, has no DNA check behind it. TRBV1 is marked as a pseudogene. This CDR3 region has 17 residues. Written as DNA, the CDR3 is TGCACCAGCAGCCAAACCTACCGGGGGAGCTCCTACAATGAGCAGTTCTTC. Its translation is CTSSQTYRGSSYNEQFF.

This clone has only one observation. The chain joins TRBV13 to TRBJ1-1; 7 nucleotides align to TRBD1. V shed 1 base, J shed 5 bases, and the junction held 4 bases outside the gene matches. The CDR3 is 14 residues long. CDR1 PRHDT and CDR2 FYEKMQ come from the germline V gene (reference sequence). This CDR3 is CASSLVQGQTEAFF. DNA of the CDR3: TGTGCCAGCAGCTTAGTACAGGGGCAAACTGAAGCTTTCTTT.

This clone was picked up a small number of times. V usage is TRBV25-1 and J usage is TRBJ2-1, with TRBD2 matching over 10 bases. Trimming at V came to 2 bases and at J to 8 bases, leaving 3 bases not matched to a gene. Germline values: CDR1 MGHDK, CDR2 SYGVNS. The CDR3 extends over 14 amino acids. In DNA, the CDR3 is TGTGCCAGCAGTGAAACGACTAGCGGGCATGAGCAGTTCTTC. This encodes CASSETTSGHEQFF.

This chain links TRBV19 with TRBJ2-7, with D perhaps matching TRBD1 (6 bases). CDR3 size: 15 residues. V gave up 5 bases and J gave up 2 bases, with 16 bases separating them. Germline V gene lookup returns CDR1 LNHDA and CDR2 SQIVND (reference sequence). As DNA, the CDR3 is TGTGCCAGTAGTTATCCGGGACAAGTTACCTACGAGCAGTACTTC. The encoded protein is CASSYPGQVTYEQYF.

The chain carries TRBV6-1 and TRBJ1-2; D uncertain. CDR1 is MNHNS, CDR2 SASEGT, per germline. The CDR3 loop spans 15 amino acids. Trimming shortened V by 0 bases and J by 4 bases, and 12 bases separated the two germline ends. In DNA, the CDR3 is TGTGCCAGCAGTGAAGCATCCGACATTCCCTATGGCTACACCTTC. Translated: CASSEASDIPYGYTF.

V usage is TRBV7-6 and J usage is TRBJ1-1, with D maybe TRBD1 (6 bases). Per germline, CDR1 SGHVS and CDR2 FNYEAQ. The CDR3 runs 15 residues. Trimming left V 5 bases short and J 1 base short, with 14 bases between. As DNA, the CDR3 is TGTGCCAGCAGCCGAATAACAGGGTCGAACACTGAAGCTTTCTTT. Encoded protein: CASSRITGSNTEAFF.

This chain connects TRBV4-1 to TRBJ2-7; 11 bases are a match to TRBD2. The CDR3 is 15 amino acids. CDR1 and CDR2 (germline): MGHRA, YSYEKL. J gave up 3 bases and V 4 bases, and 5 bases lay outside the gene matches. Here the CDR3 DNA reads TGCGCCAGCAGCCCTAGTACTAGCGGGAGCTACGAGCAGTACTTC. Translated: CASSPSTSGSYEQYF.

The chain couples TRBV12-3 or TRBV12-4 to TRBJ2-1, with D tentatively TRBD2 (5 bases). The germline V and J ends were trimmed by 6 bases and 8 bases, with 14 bases remaining between them. CDR3 length equals 13 residues. The CDR3, as DNA: TGTGCCAGCAGCCTACCGGACTTCTATGAGCAGTTCTTC. This gives the protein CASSLPDFYEQFF.

The chain employs TRBV7-2 and TRBJ1-2; 10 bases map to TRBD1. V lost 7 bases, J lost 4 bases, and 6 bases stayed unmatched. The V gene's germline CDR1 is SGHTA and CDR2 FQGNSA. The CDR3 runs to 14 residues. The CDR3 region is CASITGQGSYGYTF. CDR3 in DNA: TGTGCCAGCATAACGGGACAGGGGAGCTATGGCTACACCTTC.

This chain uses TRBV18 with TRBJ2-3; TRBD2 aligns across 8 bases. The CDR3 is 15 amino acids. CDR1 is KGHSH, CDR2 LQKENI, per germline. V gave up 3 bases and J gave up 5 bases; unmatched junction bases: 7. This CDR3 reads CASSPPGRGGDTQYF. CDR3 nucleotides: TGTGCCAGCTCACCCCCCGGGAGGGGGGGAGATACGCAGTATTTT.

The chain links TRBV7-3 to TRBJ2-1, with TRBD1 matching over 7 bases. Looked up from germline, CDR1 is SGHTA and CDR2 is FQGTGA. The CDR3 loop spans 17 amino acids. Trimming took 0 bases from V and 0 from J; bases not matched to a gene: 5. The CDR3 nucleotides are TGTGCCAGCAGCTTAACCTTGACAGGGAACTCCTACAATGAGCAGTTCTTC. Protein: CASSLTLTGNSYNEQFF.

V gene TRBV19 combines with J gene TRBJ2-1; D possibly corresponds to TRBD2 (6 bases). The CDR3 sequence is 13 residues long. V was trimmed by 6 bases and J by 6 bases, leaving 12 bases between them. Germline CDR1 is LNHDA and CDR2 is SQIVND (reference sequence). The CDR3 sequence is CASSGSPLNEQFF. In nucleotides, the CDR3 is TGTGCCAGTAGCGGGAGTCCCCTCAATGAGCAGTTCTTC.

This chain uses TRBV3-1 (or the pseudogene TRBV3-2) with TRBJ2-5, with 10 positions matching TRBD1. After removal of 2 bases from V and 5 bases from J, the junction contained 17 bases not matched to a gene. The length of the CDR3 is 19 residues. Germline CDR1 and CDR2: LGHDT and YNNKEL (reference sequence). The CDR3 here is CASSQYSRTGGSVGETQYF. The CDR3 bases are TGTGCCAGCAGCCAATACTCCAGGACAGGGGGATCGGTTGGGGAGACCCAGTACTTC.

The chain employs TRBV6-5 and TRBJ1-1, with 8 bases identical to TRBD1. Germline trimming cut 5 bases from V and 6 bases from J; bases unmatched to any gene: 8. CDR1 and CDR2 (germline): MNHEY, SVGAGI. The CDR3 extends over 14 amino acids. This chain's CDR3 is CASSTDRGSAEAFF. The CDR3 bases are TGTGCCAGCAGTACAGACAGGGGTAGTGCTGAAGCTTTCTTT.

The chain carries TRBV7-6 and TRBJ2-3; TRBD2 matches at 9 bases. The CDR3 length is 14 residues. CDR1 is SGHVS and CDR2 is FNYEAQ in the germline V gene. Unmatched junction bases numbered 5, after V lost 7 bases and J lost 3 bases. CDR3 sequence (DNA): TGTGCCAGCACCGGGGGACTAGCAACAGATACGCAGTATTTT. It translates to CASTGGLATDTQYF.

The gene calls are TRBV7-2 and TRBJ1-5, with D hard to call. Trimming removed 5 bases at V and 6 bases at J, with 8 bases between. The length of the CDR3 is 12 residues. Germline V gene sequence: CDR1 SGHTA, CDR2 FQGNSA. The CDR3 region is CASSDRGQPQHF. CDR3 in DNA: TGTGCCAGCAGCGATCGGGGTCAGCCCCAGCATTTT.

A few counts support this clone. This sequence joins TRBV4-1 and TRBJ2-1; TRBD2 agrees at 15 bases. V shed 4 bases and J 2 bases; nucleotides not matched to a gene: 12. From germline, CDR1 is MGHRA and CDR2 YSYEKL. The CDR3 runs to 20 residues. CDR3 residues: CASSRLGLAGGPRTYNEQFF. The DNA of the CDR3 is TGCGCCAGCAGCCGCCTCGGACTAGCGGGAGGGCCCCGGACCTACAATGAGCAGTTCTTC.

This chain joins TRBV6-6 and TRBJ1-4; TRBD1 agrees at 7 bases. Germline CDR1 reads MNHNY; CDR2 reads SVGAGI (reference sequence). The junction had 7 bases not matched to a gene; V was cut back by 4 bases and J by 8 bases. The CDR3 consists of 14 residues. CDR3 region: CASSFLTGREKLFF. The CDR3 nucleotides read TGTGCCAGCAGTTTCTTGACAGGGCGGGAAAAACTGTTTTTT.

This rearrangement joins TRBV6-1 to TRBJ2-4, with 7 bases lining up with TRBD1. In germline, CDR1 is MNHNS, CDR2 SASEGT. The CDR3 runs 16 residues. V shed 3 bases, J shed 0 bases, and the junction held 5 bases outside the gene matches. In nucleotides, the CDR3 is TGTGCCAGCAGTGAGGAGACAGGGCGAGCCAAAAACATTCAGTACTTC. Translating gives CASSEETGRAKNIQYF.

V is TRBV6-6 and J is TRBJ2-3, with a tentative D call TRBD1 (6 bases). V was trimmed by 6 bases and J by 5 bases, leaving 12 bases between them. Germline V lookup: CDR1 MNHNY, CDR2 SVGAGI (reference sequence). The CDR3 is 13 amino acids. In DNA, the CDR3 is TGTGCCAGCAGGGACGACAGGAGAGATACGCAGTATTTT. Translated: CASRDDRRDTQYF.

This sequence joins TRBV7-3 and TRBJ2-1; TRBD2 matches 7 bases. Germline assignment: CDR1 SGHTA and CDR2 FQGTGA. Trimming took 4 bases from V and 2 from J; bases not matched to a gene: 5. This CDR3 has 15 residues. The CDR3 DNA reads TGTGCCAGCAGCTACCGGGGAGGGACCTACAATGAGCAGTTCTTC. Translating gives CASSYRGGTYNEQFF. Full variable domain (remainder filled in from reference TRBV7-3 and TRBJ2-1): GAGVSQTPSNKVTEKGKYVELRCDPISGHTALYWYRQSLGQGPEFLIYFQGTGAADDSGLPNDRFFAVRPEGSVSTLKIQRTERGDSAVYLCASSYRGGTYNEQFFGPGTRLTVL.

CDR3 bases: TGTGCCAGCTCATTGAACGATCTAGCGGGTGATAAGCAGTACTTC. Its translation is CASSLNDLAGDKQYF. The V gene is TRBV9, the J gene TRBJ2-7, with 8 positions matching TRBD2. Germline CDR1 is SGDLS and CDR2 is YYNGEE. Trimming cost V 7 bases and J 8 bases; bases outside gene matches: 17. This CDR3 spans 15 amino acids.

This sequence joins TRBV5-4 and TRBJ2-1; the match to TRBD2 covers 12 bases. The germline V gene encodes CDR1 SGHNT and CDR2 YYREEE (reference sequence). The CDR3 consists of 16 residues. V gave up 0 bases and J gave up 4 bases; unmatched junction bases: 2. This chain's CDR3 is CASSLAGTSGYNEQFF. The DNA for the CDR3 is TGTGCCAGCAGCTTGGCCGGGACTAGCGGGTACAATGAGCAGTTCTTC.

The chain has TRBV3-1 (or the pseudogene TRBV3-2) and TRBJ2-5, with TRBD2 identical over 9 bases. The ends lost 1 base at V and 4 bases at J; junction bases unmatched: 10. Germline CDR1 is LGHDT and CDR2 is YNNKEL (reference sequence). The CDR3 totals 17 residues. CDR3 region: CASSQVMISGSLETQYF. CDR3 DNA sequence: TGTGCCAGCAGCCAAGTGATGATTAGCGGGAGCTTAGAGACCCAGTACTTC.